Listed below are T cell receptor beta chains from one sample, sequenced in a study of blood T cell repertoires in COVID-19. The protocol was immunoSEQ multiplex PCR, while the TCRdb copy is restricted to in-frame clones and leaves out a portion. Of some 190,000 clones in the sample, 86% were seen once. Sequenced sample: PBMCs or T cells enriched from blood (not recorded which). The receptor set was obtained from a man aged 40-55 years with acute COVID-19. CDR3s include the opening cysteine and the closing phenylalanine or tryptophan. The order of the fields is J gene, clone size, V gene, D gene, CDR3 DNA, CDR3 protein. D genes are given only for firm matches. Size is omitted from some rows. Given values are once, few, many or a class for expanded clones.

TRBJ2-1 - TRBV11-2 TRBD2 TGTGCCAGCAGCGTTACTAGCGGGAGGTACAATGAGCAGTTCTTC CASSVTSGRYNEQFF
TRBJ2-1 few TRBV7-9 TRBD1 TGTGCCAGCAGCTTCCCTAGGCAGGGGGCCGACAATGAGCAGTTCTTC CASSFPRQGADNEQFF
TRBJ1-4 once TRBV2 - TGTGCCAGCAGTGGAGTGGGGGGAGGTGAAAAACTGTTTTTT CASSGVGGGEKLFF
TRBJ2-3 once TRBV6-5 - TGTGCCAGCAGTTATCAGGTGTCCAGCACAGATACGCAGTATTTT CASSYQVSSTDTQYF
TRBJ1-1 few TRBV9 - TGTGCCAGCAGCGTGTCGGGAGCGGACACTGAAGCTTTCTTT CASSVSGADTEAFF
TRBJ1-6 few TRBV10-3 TRBD1 TGTGCCATCAGTGGACAGGGTTACAATTCACCCCTCCACTTT CAISGQGYNSPLHF
TRBJ2-3 - TRBV4-1 TRBD2 TGCGCCAGCAGTCTTCGGACTAGCGGGATTAGCACAGATACGCAGTATTTT CASSLRTSGISTDTQYF
TRBJ2-3 - TRBV28 TRBD2 TGTGCCAGCAGTTTATCCCGAGGACTAGCAGATACGCAGTATTTT CASSLSRGLADTQYF
TRBJ1-2 - TRBV10-3 TRBD1 TGTGCCATCAGTGATTGGGGACAGGGCTATGGCTACACCTTC CAISDWGQGYGYTF
TRBJ1-1 - TRBV19 - TGTGCCAGTAGTTTTGGCCGTCGGAACACTGAAGCTTTCTTT CASSFGRRNTEAFF
TRBJ2-3 once TRBV24-1 - TGTGCCACCGGGCGCACAACCGATACGCAGTATTTT CATGRTTDTQYF
TRBJ1-3 - TRBV3-1/TRBV3-2 TRBD1 TGTGCCAGCAGCCAAGAAGGGGGCGAGGGGACCATATATTTT CASSQEGGEGTIYF
TRBJ2-7 - TRBV19 - TGTGCCAGTGGCCCGACAGGCTACGAGCAGTACTTC CASGPTGYEQYF
TRBJ2-1 - TRBV5-6 - TGTGCCAGCAGCCCCCTCGATGTGCAGGGGCGATCCTACAATGAGCAGTTCTTC CASSPLDVQGRSYNEQFF
TRBJ2-1 - TRBV6-4 - TGTGCCAGCAGTGAAAATAGTCACTCCTACAATGAGCAGTTCTTC CASSENSHSYNEQFF
TRBJ1-1 - TRBV19 TRBD1 TGTGCCAGCGCCCGGGACAGGGCTCGCACTGAAGCTTTCTTT CASARDRARTEAFF
TRBJ2-2 - TRBV14 - TGTGCCAGCAGCCAAGATCTTTGGGGGGTCGGGGAGCTGTTTTTT CASSQDLWGVGELFF
TRBJ2-2 - TRBV18 TRBD1 TGTGCCAGCTCACTCAGGCAGGGGGAGACCGGGGAGCTGTTTTTT CASSLRQGETGELFF
TRBJ1-5 - TRBV7-2 - TGTGCCAGCAGCATAGACGGCCGGGGTCAGCCCCAGCATTTT CASSIDGRGQPQHF
TRBJ2-7 - TRBV19 TRBD1 TGTGCCAGTAGTGGAACAGGGGGTTCCTACGAGCAGTACTTC CASSGTGGSYEQYF
TRBJ2-3 - TRBV9 TRBD2 TGTGCCAGCAGCGGGGAACTAGCGGATACGCAGTATTTT CASSGELADTQYF
TRBJ1-2 - TRBV19 - TGTGCCAGTAGTTCCCCCGGCAGGGAAGGAGGCTACACCTTC CASSSPGREGGYTF